These 21 T cell receptor beta chains came from one sample sequenced in a study of blood T cell repertoires in COVID-19. Sequenced by immunoSEQ multiplex PCR; TCRdb stores in-frame clones only, minus some. The sample includes about 200,000 clones, around nine tenths of them seen just once. The sample was peripheral blood. These receptors were collected from a man between 18 and 35 years old with active or convalescent COVID-19.

The chain has TRBV5-8 and TRBJ2-2; 11 positions match TRBD2. CDR3 length: 16 residues. CDR1 is SGHTS, CDR2 YDEGEE, per germline. The J segment lost 3 bases and the V segment lost 2 bases, leaving 3 bases of the junction unmatched. For the CDR3, the DNA is TGTGCCAGCAGCTTTGAGGGACTAGCGGACACCGGGGAGCTGTTTTTT. This gives the protein CASSFEGLADTGELFF.

The CDR3 region is CASSFGRPPNYGYTF. The DNA for the CDR3 is TGCGCCAGCAGCTTTGGCAGGCCCCCTAACTATGGCTACACCTTC. The gene calls are TRBV5-1 and TRBJ1-2; D uncertain. The V gene's germline CDR1 is SGHRS and CDR2 YFSETQ. This CDR3 is built from 15 residues. V was cut by 2 bases and J by 0 bases, with 11 bases left in between.

V and J are TRBV4-3 and TRBJ2-3, with TRBD2 identical over 13 bases. Trimming took 0 bases from V and 3 from J; bases not matched to a gene: 12. The CDR3 runs 20 residues. Germline CDR1 LGHNA, CDR2 YSLEER. The CDR3 protein is CASSQDSTSGRRVATDTQYF. As DNA, the CDR3 is TGCGCCAGCAGCCAAGATTCGACTAGCGGGAGGAGGGTCGCAACAGATACGCAGTATTTT.

This sequence joins TRBV3-1 (or the pseudogene TRBV3-2) and TRBJ2-5; 8 bases are shared with TRBD2. Germline CDR1 LGHDT, CDR2 YNNKEL (reference sequence). Trimming at V came to 0 bases and at J to 7 bases, leaving 4 bases not matched to a gene. CDR3 length: 14 amino acids. CDR3 residues: CASSQDATSGTQYF. Written as DNA, the CDR3 is TGTGCCAGCAGCCAAGACGCTACTAGCGGGACCCAGTACTTC.

The chain carries TRBV2 and TRBJ1-1, with D possibly being TRBD1 (5 bases). Germline V gene sequence: CDR1 SNHLY, CDR2 FYNNEI. Trimming left V 2 bases short and J 4 bases short, with 14 bases between. The CDR3 is 15 amino acids. CDR3 region: CASSEFTGMGTEAFF. The CDR3 region has the DNA TGTGCCAGCAGTGAATTCACAGGAATGGGCACTGAAGCTTTCTTT.

This chain links TRBV19 with TRBJ1-2; no firm D call. Germline CDR1 reads LNHDA; CDR2 reads SQIVND (reference sequence). Trimming pared 5 bases from V and 4 bases from J, leaving 11 bases between. The CDR3 contains 13 residues. The CDR3 DNA reads TGTGCCAGTAGTCGGAACGGCGGCTATGGCTACACCTTC. It encodes CASSRNGGYGYTF.

This chain links TRBV4-2 with TRBJ2-7; 11 nucleotides match TRBD2. Germline V gene sequence: CDR1 LGHNA, CDR2 YNFKEQ. The ends lost 1 base at V and 0 bases at J; junction bases unmatched: 8. This CDR3 is built from 18 residues. Written as DNA, the CDR3 is TGTGCCAGCAGCCAAGTTGGGACTAGCGGAGGAAGCTCCTACGAGCAGTACTTC. Encoded protein: CASSQVGTSGGSSYEQYF.

The chain carries TRBV5-5 and TRBJ2-7; 7 bases are a match to TRBD2. The germline V gene encodes CDR1 SGHKS and CDR2 YYEKEE (reference sequence). V dropped 4 bases and J dropped 2; count of bases not matched to a gene: 6. The CDR3 is made up of 14 amino acids. CDR3 DNA sequence: TGTGCCAGCAGCGGGGAGGCGGGGGCCTACGAGCAGTACTTC. It translates to CASSGEAGAYEQYF.

This clone was seen a few times. CDR3 DNA sequence: TGTGCCAGCAGCGCCTCTAGCGGGAGGGCAAACAATGAGCAGTTCTTC. Translation: CASSASSGRANNEQFF. The chain uses TRBV7-8 and TRBJ2-1; TRBD2 aligns across 12 bases. J was trimmed by 5 bases and V by 5 bases; bases with no gene match: 7. Germline V gene lookup returns CDR1 SGHVS and CDR2 FQNEAQ. The CDR3 runs to 16 residues.

This chain connects TRBV30 to TRBJ1-1; 9 nucleotides line up with TRBD1. The CDR3 is made up of 13 amino acids. Germline-derived CDR1 and CDR2 are GTSNPN and SVGIG (reference sequence). Germline trimming cut 2 bases from V and 3 bases from J; bases unmatched to any gene: 1. The CDR3 spells CAWSTGGHTEAFF. CDR3 sequence (DNA): TGTGCCTGGAGTACAGGGGGCCACACTGAAGCTTTCTTT.

The chain employs TRBV6-5 and TRBJ1-3; D perhaps matches TRBD1 (5 bases). CDR1 is MNHEY, CDR2 SVGAGI, per germline. The CDR3 has 15 amino acids. Trimming took 7 bases from V and 4 from J, leaving 17 bases between them. CDR3 nucleotide sequence: TGTGCCAGCACCCTAACCGGGGGTTACGGAAACACCATATATTTT. As protein: CASTLTGGYGNTIYF.

A single count supports this clone. The chain joins TRBV5-1 to TRBJ2-2; D remains ambiguous. This CDR3 has 14 residues. Trimming left V 2 bases short and J 4 bases short, with 9 bases between. The germline V gene encodes CDR1 SGHRS and CDR2 YFSETQ. The DNA for the CDR3 is TGCGCCAGCAGCTTCAAGACAATCACCGGGGAGCTGTTTTTT. Its translation: CASSFKTITGELFF.

V and J are TRBV30 and TRBJ1-5, with TRBD1 as a possible D gene (5 bases). Trimming took 2 bases from V and 0 from J, leaving 8 bases between them. This CDR3 comprises 14 residues. Germline V gives CDR1 GTSNPN, CDR2 SVGIG (reference sequence). For the CDR3, the DNA is TGTGCCTGGAGTCTTACAGGTAGCAATCAGCCCCAGCATTTT. Protein: CAWSLTGSNQPQHF.

The gene calls are TRBV9 and TRBJ1-2; tentative D call: TRBD1 (5 bases). CDR1 and CDR2 (germline): SGDLS, YYNGEE. This CDR3 comprises 12 residues. Between the trimmed V and J ends, which lost 4 bases and 8 bases, there was a span of 12 bases. CDR3 sequence reads: CASSSGRRGYTF. The CDR3 region has the DNA TGTGCCAGCAGCTCAGGGCGTCGGGGCTACACCTTC.

This chain joins TRBV7-6 and TRBJ2-5; 7 bases are shared with TRBD1. With V trimmed by 4 bases and J by 1 base, 9 bases remained unmatched. The CDR3 contains 16 residues. Germline CDR1 SGHVS, CDR2 FNYEAQ. This chain's CDR3 is CASSSTYDRAQETQYF. CDR3 sequence (DNA): TGTGCCAGCAGCTCTACCTACGACAGGGCCCAAGAGACCCAGTACTTC.

The rearrangement joins TRBV9 to TRBJ1-6, with 7 bases lining up with TRBD1. CDR3 length: 15 residues. The ends lost 3 bases at V and 8 bases at J; junction bases unmatched: 8. CDR1 is SGDLS and CDR2 is YYNGEE in the germline V gene. The CDR3 bases are TGTGCCAGCAGCGGAGGCTCCGGGACAGATTCACCCCTCCACTTT. Translated, it gives CASSGGSGTDSPLHF.

The chain employs TRBV5-1 and TRBJ1-2, with 8 nucleotides matching TRBD1. CDR3 length: 15 amino acids. The germline V gene has CDR1 SGHRS and CDR2 YFSETQ. V dropped 3 bases and J dropped 1; count of bases not matched to a gene: 5. CDR3 amino acids: CASSSPDRGNYGYTF. The CDR3 DNA reads TGCGCCAGCAGCTCGCCCGACAGGGGTAACTATGGCTACACCTTC.

The V and J genes are TRBV7-9 and TRBJ2-7; TRBD1 matches 8 bases. CDR3 length: 15 residues. From germline, CDR1 is SEHNR and CDR2 FQNEAQ (reference sequence). V gave up 5 bases and J gave up 0 bases; unmatched junction bases: 6. The CDR3 DNA sequence: TGTGCCAGCAGCCCCGACAGGGGCGACTCCTACGAGCAGTACTTC. Protein product: CASSPDRGDSYEQYF. The variable domain in full, completed from reference TRBV7-9 and TRBJ2-7, reads DTGVSQNPRHKITKRGQNVTFRCDPISEHNRLYWYRQTLGQGPEFLTYFQNEAQLEKSRLLSDRFSAERPKGSFSTLEIQRTEQGDSAMYLCASSPDRGDSYEQYFGPGTRLTVT.

The chain is built from TRBV29-1 and TRBJ2-3; 8 positions agree with TRBD2. CDR1 and CDR2 (germline): SQVTM, ANQGSEA. The CDR3 consists of 14 residues. The V and J ends lost 4 bases and 8 bases, in that order; junction bases with no gene match: 11. CDR3 loop: CSVGPAGVRGTQYF. The CDR3, as DNA: TGCAGCGTTGGTCCAGCGGGGGTTCGGGGTACGCAGTATTTT.

The V call is TRBV29-1, the J call TRBJ2-3, with 8 bases identical to TRBD1. V trimming: 7 bases; J trimming: 0 bases; junction bases outside the gene matches: 6. The germline V gene encodes CDR1 SQVTM and CDR2 ANQGSEA. The CDR3 has 14 amino acids. This CDR3 reads CSGDRIVSTDTQYF. Written as DNA, the CDR3 is TGCAGCGGGGACAGGATTGTTAGCACAGATACGCAGTATTTT.

The chain is built from TRBV30 and TRBJ2-1; TRBD2 agrees at 12 bases. Unmatched junction bases numbered 0, after V lost 0 bases and J lost 3 bases. Germline loops: CDR1 GTSNPN, CDR2 SVGIG (reference sequence). The CDR3 is 15 amino acids. CDR3 loop: CAWSVLAGGYNEQFF. The CDR3 coding sequence is TGTGCCTGGAGTGTACTAGCGGGGGGCTACAATGAGCAGTTCTTC.